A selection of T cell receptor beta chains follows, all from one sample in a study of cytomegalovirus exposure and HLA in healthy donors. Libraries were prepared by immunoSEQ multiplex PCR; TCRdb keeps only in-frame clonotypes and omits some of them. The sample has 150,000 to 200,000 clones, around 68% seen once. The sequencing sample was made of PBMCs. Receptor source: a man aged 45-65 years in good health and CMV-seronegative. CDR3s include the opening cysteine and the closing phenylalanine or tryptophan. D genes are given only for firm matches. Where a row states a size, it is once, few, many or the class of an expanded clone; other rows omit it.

CDR3 DNA: TGTGCCAGCAGTTTGACCCCGGGACAGGCGTCTGGAAACACCATATATTTT
CDR3 protein: CASSLTPGQASGNTIYF
V gene: TRBV28
D gene: TRBD1
J gene: TRBJ1-3
clone size: .

CDR3 DNA: TGCGCCAGCACCGGGGGGGGGCCTTCGGAGACCCAGTACTTC
CDR3 protein: CASTGGGPSETQYF
V gene: TRBV5-1
D gene: TRBD2
J gene: TRBJ2-5
clone size: .

CDR3 DNA: TGCAGCGCCCGACAGAGCACCAATCAGCCCCAGCATTTT
CDR3 protein: CSARQSTNQPQHF
V gene: TRBV29-1
D gene: .
J gene: TRBJ1-5
clone size: once

CDR3 DNA: TGTGCCAGTAGCGGACTAGCGGGCCCCTACGAGCAGTACTTC
CDR3 protein: CASSGLAGPYEQYF
V gene: TRBV19
D gene: TRBD2
J gene: TRBJ2-7
clone size: .

CDR3 DNA: TGTGCCAGCAGTTACTCTTGGCAGACAACAGGGCAGCCCCAGCATTTT
CDR3 protein: CASSYSWQTTGQPQHF
V gene: TRBV6-5
D gene: .
J gene: TRBJ1-5
clone size: .

CDR3 DNA: TGTGCCAGCAGTGGACAGGGGGCGTTTATCACTGAAGCTTTCTTT
CDR3 protein: CASSGQGAFITEAFF
V gene: TRBV6-5
D gene: TRBD1
J gene: TRBJ1-1
clone size: .

CDR3 DNA: TGCGCCAGCAGCTTGCCCTCAGGGTCAGATACGCAGTATTTT
CDR3 protein: CASSLPSGSDTQYF
V gene: TRBV5-1
D gene: .
J gene: TRBJ2-3
clone size: .

CDR3 DNA: TGCGCCAGCAGCTCGTCGGGAGGGGGCACTGAAGCTTTCTTT
CDR3 protein: CASSSSGGGTEAFF
V gene: TRBV4-1
D gene: .
J gene: TRBJ1-1
clone size: .

CDR3 DNA: TGTGCCAGCAGCTTTCGGGGAAAAGAGCAGTACTTC
CDR3 protein: CASSFRGKEQYF
V gene: TRBV11-3
D gene: .
J gene: TRBJ2-7
clone size: .

CDR3 DNA: TGTGCCAGCTCACCACCGAACAGGGGCCCCTCAGATACGCAGTATTTT
CDR3 protein: CASSPPNRGPSDTQYF
V gene: TRBV18
D gene: TRBD1
J gene: TRBJ2-3
clone size: .

CDR3 DNA: TGTGCCAGCAGTTACAGGGGGCGTGGGTACAATGAGCAGTTCTTC
CDR3 protein: CASSYRGRGYNEQFF
V gene: TRBV6-5
D gene: TRBD1
J gene: TRBJ2-1
clone size: .

CDR3 DNA: TGCGCCAGCAGCCAAGATGGCAGGGTGGCAGAAGCTTTCTTT
CDR3 protein: CASSQDGRVAEAFF
V gene: TRBV4-3
D gene: .
J gene: TRBJ1-1
clone size: .

CDR3 DNA: TGTGCCAGCAGCTTATCGATTACACGGACAGGGCCAGATGGCTACACCTTC
CDR3 protein: CASSLSITRTGPDGYTF
V gene: TRBV5-4
D gene: TRBD1
J gene: TRBJ1-2
clone size: .

CDR3 DNA: TGTGCCAGCAGCTTAGAGGCGGAGGGGCTGTTTTTT
CDR3 protein: CASSLEAEGLFF
V gene: TRBV11-2
D gene: .
J gene: TRBJ1-4
clone size: .